Listed below are T cell receptor beta chains from one sample, sequenced in a study of blood T cell repertoires in COVID-19. The data were produced by immunoSEQ multiplex PCR, yet TCRdb's version contains in-frame clones alone and is incomplete. The table records about 34,000 clones, roughly 88% of them present only once. The sequenced sample was peripheral blood. These receptors came from a man of 80 years or more with acute or convalescent COVID-19. The CDR3 runs from the conserved cysteine through the conserved F or W. A D gene is named only where the DNA matches it firmly. Clone sizes are given selectively: once, few, many, or a class where the clone is expanded.

14 | - | - | TRBJ2-7 | TRBV7-9 | CASSPDGSSYEQYF | TGTGCCAGCAGCCCGGACGGGAGCTCCTACGAGCAGTACTTC
13 | - | - | TRBJ2-7 | TRBV2 | CASSENHGYEQYF | TGTGCCAGCAGTGAAAACCACGGCTACGAGCAGTACTTC
13 | - | - | TRBJ1-1 | TRBV6-5 | CASTPGGYTEAFF | TGTGCCAGCACCCCGGGGGGATACACTGAAGCTTTCTTT
18 | - | - | TRBJ1-5 | TRBV27 | CASSPENPRVRRDQPQHF | TGTGCCAGCAGTCCCGAGAATCCCAGGGTTCGCCGCGATCAGCCCCAGCATTTT
14 | - | - | TRBJ1-2 | TRBV21-1 | CASSPGTANYGYTF | TGTGCCAGCAGCCCTGGGACAGCTAACTATGGCTACACCTTC
13 | - | few | TRBJ1-1 | TRBV6-6 | CACRDYPNTEAFF | TGTGCCTGCAGAGACTATCCGAACACTGAAGCTTTCTTT
16 | - | once | TRBJ1-2 | TRBV3-1/TRBV3-2 | CASSQEGTRQRYGYTF | TGTGCCAGCAGCCAAGAGGGTACCAGACAGCGCTATGGCTACACCTTC
14 | TRBD1 | - | TRBJ1-4 | TRBV7-9 | CASSLDREGEKLFF | TGTGCCAGCAGCTTGGACAGGGAGGGAGAAAAACTGTTTTTT
15 | TRBD1 | few | TRBJ2-7 | TRBV6-1 | CASSERWDRAGEQYF | TGTGCCAGCAGTGAGCGGTGGGACAGGGCCGGCGAGCAGTACTTC
11 | - | - | TRBJ2-7 | TRBV12-3/TRBV12-4 | CASSLAGRASF | TGTGCCAGCAGTTTAGCGGGCAGGGCTAGCTTC
14 | TRBD1 | - | TRBJ1-4 | TRBV29-1 | CSVADRVTNEKLFF | TGCAGCGTTGCCGACAGGGTAACTAATGAAAAACTGTTTTTT
14 | TRBD1 | - | TRBJ1-4 | TRBV6-1 | CASSDGQGDEKLFF | TGTGCCAGCAGTGATGGACAGGGGGATGAAAAACTGTTTTTT
13 | - | - | TRBJ1-2 | TRBV30 | CAWSLGPGYGYTF | TGTGCCTGGAGTCTTGGGCCTGGATATGGCTACACCTTC
16 | TRBD2 | - | TRBJ2-1 | TRBV11-3 | CASSSRTSGGYNEQFF | TGTGCCAGCAGCTCCCGGACTAGCGGGGGGTACAATGAGCAGTTCTTC
15 | - | - | TRBJ2-7 | TRBV18 | CASSPRGLQGGEQYF | TGTGCCAGCTCACCTCGGGGCCTTCAAGGGGGCGAGCAGTACTTC
15 | TRBD2 | - | TRBJ2-3 | TRBV11-3 | CASSSRLASIDTQYF | TGTGCCAGCAGTTCTCGACTAGCCTCCATTGATACGCAGTATTTT
14 | TRBD1 | - | TRBJ1-3 | TRBV15 | CATSRGLSGNTIYF | TGTGCCACTTCTAGGGGGCTCTCTGGAAACACCATATATTTT
15 | - | - | TRBJ2-1 | TRBV3-1/TRBV3-2 | CASSFTGTYYNEQFF | TGTGCCAGCAGCTTTACCGGGACTTACTACAATGAGCAGTTCTTC